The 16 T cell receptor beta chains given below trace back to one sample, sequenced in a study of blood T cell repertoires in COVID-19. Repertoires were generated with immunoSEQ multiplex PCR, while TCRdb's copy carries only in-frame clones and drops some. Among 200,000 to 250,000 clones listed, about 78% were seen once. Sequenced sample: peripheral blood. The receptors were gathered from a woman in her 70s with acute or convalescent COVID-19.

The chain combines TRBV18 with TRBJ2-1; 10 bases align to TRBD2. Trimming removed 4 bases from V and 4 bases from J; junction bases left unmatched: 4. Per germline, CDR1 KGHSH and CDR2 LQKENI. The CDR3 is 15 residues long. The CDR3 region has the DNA TGTGCCAGCTCACTCGGGACTAGCGCGTACAATGAGCAGTTCTTC. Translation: CASSLGTSAYNEQFF.

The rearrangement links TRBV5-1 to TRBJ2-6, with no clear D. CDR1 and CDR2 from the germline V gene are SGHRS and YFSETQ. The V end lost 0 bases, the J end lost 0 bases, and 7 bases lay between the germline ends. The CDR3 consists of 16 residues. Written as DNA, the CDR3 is TGCGCCAGCAGCTTGGCCGCGAGCTCTGGGGCCAACGTCCTGACTTTC. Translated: CASSLAASSGANVLTF.

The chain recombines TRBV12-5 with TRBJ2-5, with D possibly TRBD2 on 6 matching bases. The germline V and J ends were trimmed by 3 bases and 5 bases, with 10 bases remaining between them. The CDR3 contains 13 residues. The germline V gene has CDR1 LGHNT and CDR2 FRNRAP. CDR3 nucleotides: TGTGCTAGTGGTTTTTCGGGGGAGGAGACCCAGTACTTC. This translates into CASGFSGEETQYF.

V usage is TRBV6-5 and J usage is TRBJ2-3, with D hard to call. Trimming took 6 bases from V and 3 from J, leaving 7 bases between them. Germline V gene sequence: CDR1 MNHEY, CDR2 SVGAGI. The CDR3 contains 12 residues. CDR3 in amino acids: CASRHNTDTQYF. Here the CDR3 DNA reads TGTGCCAGCAGACACAATACAGATACGCAGTATTTT.

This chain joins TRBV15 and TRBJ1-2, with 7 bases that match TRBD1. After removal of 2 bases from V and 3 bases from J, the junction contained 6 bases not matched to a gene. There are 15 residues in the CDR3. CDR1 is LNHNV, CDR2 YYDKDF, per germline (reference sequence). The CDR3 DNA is TGTGCCACCAGCAGAAAACCTGGGACAGACTATGGCTACACCTTC. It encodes CATSRKPGTDYGYTF.

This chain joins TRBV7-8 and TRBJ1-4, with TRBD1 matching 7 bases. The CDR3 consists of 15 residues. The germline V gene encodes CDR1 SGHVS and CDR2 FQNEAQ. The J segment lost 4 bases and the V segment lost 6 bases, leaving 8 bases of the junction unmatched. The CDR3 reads CASSQTGTDNEKLFF. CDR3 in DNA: TGTGCCAGCAGTCAAACCGGGACAGATAATGAAAAACTGTTTTTT.

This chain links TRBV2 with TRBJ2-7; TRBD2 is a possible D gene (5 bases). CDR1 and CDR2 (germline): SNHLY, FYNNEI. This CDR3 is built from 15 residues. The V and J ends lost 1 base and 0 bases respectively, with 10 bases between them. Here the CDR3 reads CASSEERGHSYEQYF. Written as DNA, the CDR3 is TGTGCCAGCAGTGAAGAACGGGGTCACTCCTACGAGCAGTACTTC.

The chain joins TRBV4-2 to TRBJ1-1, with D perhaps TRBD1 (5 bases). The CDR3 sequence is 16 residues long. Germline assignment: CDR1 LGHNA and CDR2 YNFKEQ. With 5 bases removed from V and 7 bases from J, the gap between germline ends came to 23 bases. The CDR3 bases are TGTGCCAGCAGCTCTCTCTCGGCCGTGACAGCTTTTGAAGCTTTCTTT. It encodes CASSSLSAVTAFEAFF.

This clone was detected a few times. CDR3: CATARLAGVFVQKTGELFF. The CDR3 coding sequence is TGCGCCACAGCGCGACTAGCGGGAGTTTTCGTGCAAAAAACCGGGGAGCTGTTTTTT. This sequence joins TRBV5-1 and TRBJ2-2; 12 bases align to TRBD2. From germline, CDR1 is SGHRS and CDR2 YFSETQ. The J segment lost 5 bases and the V segment lost 9 bases, leaving 20 bases of the junction unmatched. The CDR3 consists of 19 residues.

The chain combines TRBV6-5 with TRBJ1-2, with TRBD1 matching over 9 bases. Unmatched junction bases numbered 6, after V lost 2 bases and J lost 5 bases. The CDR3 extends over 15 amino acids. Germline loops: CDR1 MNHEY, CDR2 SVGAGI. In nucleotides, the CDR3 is TGTGCCAGCAGTTACCGGGGGGACAGGGAGTATGGCTACACCTTC. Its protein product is CASSYRGDREYGYTF.

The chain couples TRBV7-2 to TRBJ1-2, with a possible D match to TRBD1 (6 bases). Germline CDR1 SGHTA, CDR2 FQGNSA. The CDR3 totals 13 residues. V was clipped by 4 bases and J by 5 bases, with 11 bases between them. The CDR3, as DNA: TGTGCCAGCAGCTCCGGACAGTTTTATGGCTACACCTTC. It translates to CASSSGQFYGYTF. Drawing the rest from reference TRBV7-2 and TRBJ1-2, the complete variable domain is GAGVSQSPSNKVTEKGKDVELRCDPISGHTALYWYRQSLGQGLEFLIYFQGNSAPDKSGLPSDRFSAERTGGSVSTLTIQRTQQEDSAVYLCASSSGQFYGYTFGSGTRLTVV.

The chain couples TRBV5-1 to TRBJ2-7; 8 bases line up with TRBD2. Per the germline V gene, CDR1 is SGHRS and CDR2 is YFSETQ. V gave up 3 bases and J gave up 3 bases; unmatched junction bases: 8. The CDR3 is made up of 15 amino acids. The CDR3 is CASSSISAGGYEQYF. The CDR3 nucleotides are TGCGCCAGCAGCTCGATATCGGCGGGAGGCTACGAGCAGTACTTC.

This CDR3 is CASSYSGRKTQYF. The CDR3 DNA reads TGTGCCAGCAGTTACTCTGGCCGCAAGACCCAGTACTTC. This chain links TRBV6-5 with TRBJ2-5, with D unresolved. Germline V gene lookup returns CDR1 MNHEY and CDR2 SVGAGI. Trimming took off 0 bases at V and 6 bases at J, with 8 bases between the two ends. The CDR3 runs 13 residues.

CDR3 nucleotide sequence: TGTGCCAGCTCACCACCCAGCTCTGGGGCCAACGTCCTGACTTTC. Its translation is CASSPPSSGANVLTF. The J gene is TRBJ2-6, the V gene TRBV18; D ambiguous. Trimming pared 0 bases from V and 0 bases from J, leaving 3 bases between. This CDR3 is built from 15 residues. The germline CDR1 and CDR2 sequences are KGHSH and LQKENI.

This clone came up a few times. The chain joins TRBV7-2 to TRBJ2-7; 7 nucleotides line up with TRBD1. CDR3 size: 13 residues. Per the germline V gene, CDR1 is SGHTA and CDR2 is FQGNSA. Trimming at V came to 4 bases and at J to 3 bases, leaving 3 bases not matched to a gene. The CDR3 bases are TGTGCCAGCAGCTCGGGACAGCACTACGAGCAGTACTTC. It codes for CASSSGQHYEQYF.

The CDR3 region has the DNA TGTGCCAGCACCTCCGGTTACAATCAGCCCCAGCATTTT. Protein sequence: CASTSGYNQPQHF. The gene calls are TRBV12-3 or TRBV12-4 and TRBJ1-5, with D unresolved. This CDR3 is 13 amino acids long. The V and J ends lost 7 bases and 3 bases respectively, with 10 bases between them.